This T cell receptor (beta chain) appears in the sequencing data of a study of cytomegalovirus exposure and HLA in healthy donors. Points from the study as a whole: Listed as cytomegalovirus-associated were roughly 180 TCR beta chains. Most TCR sequences were rare, but some public TCRs occurred in many donors. The tendency of first-cohort TCR clusters to co-occur in the 120 or so validation repertoires was the finding of a later analysis. In vitro experiments confirmed that a few CMV-associated chains were specific for CMV antigens.

V was clipped by 0 bases and J by 5 bases; unmatched bases: 2. This CDR3 spans 15 amino acids. Germline V CDR1 and CDR2: MRHNA, SNTAGT. This clone was observed a handful of times. The target antigen is unknown. Method: immunoSEQ multiplex PCR; TCRdb's copy keeps in-frame clones and lacks some. This repertoire shows about 220,000 clones, about nine tenths found once; its top ten account for around 1.1%. This sequence was found in a woman younger than 35 in good health and CMV-seronegative. The sequenced material came from PBMCs. The chain is built from TRBV6-4 and TRBJ2-1; 9 bases match TRBD2. CDR3 sequence: CASSDSRGGNNEQFF. The CDR3 coding sequence is TGTGCCAGCAGTGACTCGCGGGGGGGGAACAATGAGCAGTTCTTC.